A single sample gave rise to the 30 T cell receptor beta chains below, sequenced in a study of fetal regulatory T cell absence and autoimmunity. TCRdb's copy holds only in-frame clones and misses some; the assay was immunoSEQ multiplex PCR. There are around 45,000 clones in the sample; about 80% occur only once, and about 0.41% lies in the top ten. The sample consisted of cord blood. The origin of the receptors is a newborn boy with IPEX syndrome.

The chain uses TRBV6-5 and TRBJ1-4; D is ambiguous. The ends were cut back, 7 bases at V and 4 bases at J, with 13 bases in the middle. The germline V gene has CDR1 MNHEY and CDR2 SVGAGI. This CDR3 is built from 14 residues. The chain's CDR3 is CASMRKGINEKLFF. Here the CDR3 DNA reads TGTGCCAGCATGAGGAAGGGAATTAATGAAAAACTGTTTTTT.

The V call is TRBV7-9, the J call TRBJ2-3; no reliable D call. Germline-derived CDR1 and CDR2 are SEHNR and FQNEAQ (reference sequence). The CDR3 is 12 residues long. V lost 4 bases and J 4 bases, leaving 6 bases between the germline ends. CDR3: CASSSDADTQYF. The CDR3 bases are TGTGCCAGCAGCTCGGATGCAGATACGCAGTATTTT.

This clone was seen just once. The chain recombines TRBV14 with TRBJ2-7, with a tentative D call TRBD1 (6 bases). The length of the CDR3 is 12 residues. The germline V and J ends were trimmed by 1 base and 9 bases, with 10 bases remaining between them. CDR1 and CDR2 (germline): SGHDN, FVKESK. The CDR3 DNA reads TGTGCCAGCAGCCAAGCAGGGGTCGGGCAGTACTTC. Its translation: CASSQAGVGQYF.

The J gene is TRBJ1-2, the V gene TRBV11-2; D perhaps matches TRBD1 (5 bases). The CDR3 is 14 amino acids. Germline CDR1 SGHAT, CDR2 FQNNGV. V was trimmed by 1 base and J by 0 bases, leaving 6 bases between them. The CDR3 loop reads CASSLGGANYGYTF. CDR3 in DNA: TGTGCCAGCAGCTTAGGGGGCGCTAACTATGGCTACACCTTC.

The rearrangement links TRBV7-9 to TRBJ2-5; D not certain. CDR3 size: 12 residues. Germline-derived CDR1 and CDR2 are SEHNR and FQNEAQ (reference sequence). V lost 5 bases and J 1 base, leaving 5 bases between the germline ends. The CDR3 DNA reads as TGTGCCAGCAGCCCACTCCAAGAGACCCAGTACTTC. Its protein is CASSPLQETQYF.

The chain links TRBV5-1 to TRBJ1-3, with D perhaps TRBD1 (5 bases). CDR3 size: 14 residues. Germline V gene sequence: CDR1 SGHRS, CDR2 YFSETQ. The V end was cut by 0 bases, the J end by 2 bases, with 6 bases between. CDR3 in DNA: TGCGCCAGCAGCTTGGTAGGGGCTGGAAACACCATATATTTT. Protein product: CASSLVGAGNTIYF.

This clone was recorded only once. This rearrangement joins TRBV7-2 to TRBJ1-2, with unresolved D. The CDR3 has 15 amino acids. Germline CDR1 is SGHTA and CDR2 is FQGNSA. Trimming removed 2 bases at V and 4 bases at J, with 14 bases between. The CDR3 sequence: CASSLNRGYSYGYTF. DNA for the CDR3: TGTGCCAGCAGCTTAAATCGGGGTTATAGCTATGGCTACACCTTC.

The CDR3 DNA reads TGTGCCAGCAGCGTAGCAGGGGTTGGAAACACCATATATTTT. This gives the protein CASSVAGVGNTIYF. The chain joins TRBV9 to TRBJ1-3; perhaps TRBD1 as D (6 bases). CDR1 and CDR2 (germline): SGDLS, YYNGEE. Trimming took 0 bases from V and 3 from J, leaving 7 bases between them. This CDR3 contains 14 residues. The whole variable domain, remainder taken from reference TRBV9 and TRBJ1-3, is DSGVTQTPKHLITATGQRVTLRCSPRSGDLSVYWYQQSLDQGLQFLIQYYNGEERAKGNILERFSAQQFPDLHSELNLSSLELGDSALYFCASSVAGVGNTIYFGEGSWLTVV.

In its sample, this clone was seen a few times. This chain joins TRBV10-1 and TRBJ1-5; D ambiguous. From germline, CDR1 is WNHNN and CDR2 SYGVQD (reference sequence). CDR3 length: 13 amino acids. V gave up 2 bases and J gave up 7 bases, with 9 bases separating them. CDR3 DNA sequence: TGCGCCAGCAGTGAGCATGGTGGGCAGCCCCAGCATTTT. It yields the protein CASSEHGGQPQHF.

The rearrangement uses TRBV18 and TRBJ2-6; D not resolved. CDR3 length: 14 residues. Trimming pared 1 base from V and 0 bases from J, leaving 1 base between. In germline, CDR1 is KGHSH, CDR2 LQKENI. The CDR3 sequence is CASSPLSGANVLTF. The CDR3, as DNA: TGTGCCAGCTCACCACTCTCTGGGGCCAACGTCCTGACTTTC. The whole variable domain, remainder taken from reference TRBV18 and TRBJ2-6, is NAGVMQNPRHLVRRRGQEARLRCSPMKGHSHVYWYRQLPEEGLKFMVYLQKENIIDESGMPKERFSAEFPKEGPSILRIQQVVRGDSAAYFCASSPLSGANVLTFGAGSRLTVL.

This chain links TRBV30 with TRBJ1-2, with D perhaps matching TRBD1 (6 bases). This CDR3 has 11 amino acids. V shed 0 bases and J shed 7 bases, with 6 bases lying between them. Germline assignment: CDR1 GTSNPN and CDR2 SVGIG (reference sequence). CDR3 amino acids: CAWSVGGGYTF. The CDR3 DNA is TGTGCCTGGAGTGTAGGGGGTGGCTACACCTTC.

The chain combines TRBV19 with TRBJ1-1; 9 bases are shared with TRBD1. The V segment lost 6 bases and the J segment 1 base; nucleotides outside the gene matches: 3. Germline V gene data show CDR1 as LNHDA and CDR2 as SQIVND (reference sequence). The CDR3 has 14 residues. The CDR3 nucleotides read TGTGCCAGTAGGGTACAGGGGGCGAACACTGAAGCTTTCTTT. It translates to CASRVQGANTEAFF.

The CDR3 protein is CASSSPGTGDHGELFF. The CDR3 DNA reads as TGTGCCAGCAGTTCCCCCGGGACAGGGGACCACGGGGAGCTGTTTTTT. V usage is TRBV13 and J usage is TRBJ2-2; 10 nucleotides match TRBD1. CDR1 and CDR2 from the germline V gene are PRHDT and FYEKMQ (reference sequence). V lost 6 bases and J lost 7; bases outside the gene matches: 11. This CDR3 has 16 residues.

This clone was recorded a few times. V and J are TRBV6-6 and TRBJ2-7; D may be TRBD2 (5 bases). The germline V gene has CDR1 MNHNY and CDR2 SVGAGI (reference sequence). This CDR3 comprises 12 residues. Trimming shortened V by 8 bases and J by 4 bases, and 12 bases separated the two germline ends. In nucleotides, the CDR3 is TGTGCCAGCTTCGGTCCGGGATACGAGCAGTACTTC. Residues: CASFGPGYEQYF.

This chain links TRBV6-5 with TRBJ1-5; possibly TRBD1 for D (6 bases). Per germline, CDR1 MNHEY and CDR2 SVGAGI. Deletions cut 6 bases from V and 5 bases from J, with 11 bases between. The CDR3 has 13 amino acids. CDR3 loop: CASSRDTDQPQHF. CDR3 nucleotide sequence: TGTGCCAGCAGCAGGGACACCGATCAGCCCCAGCATTTT.

The V gene is TRBV10-3, the J gene TRBJ1-2; D ambiguous. V lost 3 bases to trimming and J lost 0 bases, with 11 bases between them. Germline V lookup: CDR1 ENHRY, CDR2 SYGVKD. This CDR3 has 15 amino acids. The CDR3 sequence is CAISDLRAANYGYTF. CDR3 nucleotide sequence: TGTGCCATCAGTGATCTTCGGGCCGCTAACTATGGCTACACCTTC.

The chain employs TRBV18 and TRBJ1-2; tentative D call: TRBD1 (5 bases). Trimming left V 2 bases short and J 2 bases short, with 18 bases between. The germline V gene has CDR1 KGHSH and CDR2 LQKENI. The CDR3 contains 17 residues. CDR3: CASSPRRGELVNYGYTF. CDR3 in DNA: TGTGCCAGCTCACCAAGGAGGGGCGAACTGGTGAACTATGGCTACACCTTC.

The sample holds one count of this clone. The chain recombines TRBV27 with TRBJ2-7; 8 bases agree with TRBD2. Losses at the gene ends were 2 bases for V and 3 bases for J; bases not matched to a gene: 3. CDR3 size: 14 residues. From germline, CDR1 is MNHEY and CDR2 SMNVEV (reference sequence). The CDR3 is CASSLSGGLYEQYF. The CDR3 DNA is TGTGCCAGCAGTTTAAGCGGGGGCCTCTACGAGCAGTACTTC.

The chain has TRBV7-2 and TRBJ2-1, with 9 bases fitting TRBD2. CDR3 length equals 16 residues. V trimming: 4 bases; J trimming: 3 bases; junction bases outside the gene matches: 7. From germline, CDR1 is SGHTA and CDR2 FQGNSA. The CDR3 DNA sequence: TGTGCCAGCAGCTCCTTACTAGCGGGCGACTACAATGAGCAGTTCTTC. Translating it yields CASSSLLAGDYNEQFF.

V usage is TRBV9 and J usage is TRBJ2-3; the match to TRBD1 covers 8 bases. V shed 3 bases, J shed 2 bases, and the junction held 8 bases outside the gene matches. CDR3 length equals 16 residues. The germline gives CDR1 SGDLS, CDR2 YYNGEE. CDR3 loop: CASSGWDRIHTDTQYF. DNA for the CDR3: TGTGCCAGCAGCGGGTGGGACAGGATCCACACAGATACGCAGTATTTT.

V usage is TRBV27 and J usage is TRBJ2-1, with a possible D match to TRBD2 (5 bases). The CDR3 contains 13 residues. Trimming shortened V by 3 bases and J by 4 bases, and 7 bases separated the two germline ends. Germline values: CDR1 MNHEY, CDR2 SMNVEV (reference sequence). In DNA form, the CDR3 reads TGTGCCAGCAGTTTTGGACTTTACAATGAGCAGTTCTTC. Translated, it gives CASSFGLYNEQFF.

This sequence joins TRBV7-8 and TRBJ1-2; D is unresolved. Between the trimmed V and J ends, which lost 1 base and 5 bases, there was a span of 8 bases. Germline CDR1 and CDR2: SGHVS and FQNEAQ. The CDR3 covers 13 residues. The CDR3 is CASSLGQLYGYTF. The CDR3, as DNA: TGTGCCAGCAGCTTAGGACAACTGTATGGCTACACCTTC.

The chain is built from TRBV29-1 and TRBJ1-1, with D hard to call. This CDR3 is built from 10 residues. Germline loops: CDR1 SQVTM, CDR2 ANQGSEA. The ends were cut back, 7 bases at V and 5 bases at J, with 8 bases in the middle. CDR3 protein: CSAGRTEAFF. DNA of the CDR3: TGCAGCGCGGGGAGAACTGAAGCTTTCTTT.

The J gene is TRBJ1-4, the V gene TRBV29-1; D is possibly TRBD1 (5 bases). The V gene's germline CDR1 is SQVTM and CDR2 ANQGSEA. V was cut by 3 bases and J by 3 bases, with 5 bases left in between. The CDR3 length is 12 residues. The chain's CDR3 is CSVEGANEKLFF. The CDR3 bases are TGCAGCGTTGAGGGGGCTAATGAAAAACTGTTTTTT.

This chain joins TRBV20-1 and TRBJ2-7; no clear D. This CDR3 spans 11 amino acids. Looked up from germline, CDR1 is DFQATT and CDR2 is SNEGSKA (reference sequence). V was cut by 4 bases and J by 6 bases, with 10 bases left in between. CDR3 nucleotide sequence: TGCAGTGCTACATATGGAAGCGAGCAGTACTTC. It yields the protein CSATYGSEQYF.

The gene calls are TRBV5-1 and TRBJ1-5; the D gene is possibly TRBD1 (6 bases). The CDR3 has 15 residues. CDR1 is SGHRS, CDR2 YFSETQ, per germline. Between the trimmed V and J ends, which lost 1 base and 4 bases, there was a span of 12 bases. CDR3: CASSLTGQTNQPQHF. The CDR3 region has the DNA TGCGCCAGCAGCTTGACCGGACAGACTAATCAGCCCCAGCATTTT.

The chain employs TRBV7-6 and TRBJ1-2, with D perhaps TRBD1 (6 bases). Trimming took off 4 bases at V and 3 bases at J, with 9 bases between the two ends. The CDR3 loop spans 13 amino acids. Germline V gives CDR1 SGHVS, CDR2 FNYEAQ. In DNA form, the CDR3 reads TGTGCCAGCAGCTCTACAGGGTACTATGGCTACACCTTC. Protein: CASSSTGYYGYTF.

Details on this clone: Other DNA sequences from this sample encode an identical CDR3 as well. The chain is built from TRBV29-1 and TRBJ1-1; 7 positions match TRBD1. Germline CDR1 and CDR2: SQVTM and ANQGSEA. With V trimmed by 7 bases and J by 1 base, 3 bases remained unmatched. This CDR3 has 12 residues. In DNA form, the CDR3 reads TGCAGCGCTCGGACAGGGAACACTGAAGCTTTCTTT. It specifies CSARTGNTEAFF.

The chain uses TRBV6-6 and TRBJ1-6; the match to TRBD1 covers 8 bases. From germline, CDR1 is MNHNY and CDR2 SVGAGI (reference sequence). V was clipped by 2 bases and J by 7 bases; unmatched bases: 4. This CDR3 contains 15 residues. CDR3: CASSYGNRGNSPLHF. In nucleotides, the CDR3 is TGTGCCAGCAGTTACGGTAACAGGGGGAATTCACCCCTCCACTTT.

The J gene is TRBJ2-5, the V gene TRBV2; D not certain. This CDR3 region has 12 residues. V shed 6 bases and J shed 5 bases, with 10 bases lying between them. The V gene's germline CDR1 is SNHLY and CDR2 FYNNEI. The CDR3 is CASRVGRETQYF. As DNA, the CDR3 is TGTGCCAGCAGAGTAGGGCGTGAGACCCAGTACTTC.